Below are 19 T cell receptor beta chains sequenced from a single sample in a study of CD8 T cells in ankylosing spondylitis. One entry per CDR3 protein, called by TCRdb with MiXCR from the 5' RACE reads. This sample has fewer than 200,000 distinct CDR3 sequences, with 15% to 20% found just once. Sequenced material: blood, either unsorted or a sorted T cell fraction (not recorded which). Source of these receptors: a male donor aged 10 to 35 with ankylosing spondylitis or in good health (not recorded which).

This clonotype was detected only a few times. The V gene is TRBV20-1, the J gene TRBJ2-5; the match to TRBD1 covers 7 bases. This CDR3 is 14 amino acids long. J lost 5 bases, V lost 0 bases, and 6 bases had no gene match. Germline V CDR1 and CDR2: DFQATT, SNEGSKA (reference sequence). The CDR3 DNA reads as TGCAGTGCTAGAGATGTAGGGGGCCTGGAGACCCAGTACTTC. Residues: CSARDVGGLETQYF.

This clonotype was counted ten times or more. V and J are TRBV6-1 and TRBJ2-4; D uncertain. V was shortened by 1 base and J by 1 base, with 5 bases between the two germline ends. CDR1 MNHNS and CDR2 SASEGT come from the germline V gene. The CDR3 consists of 14 residues. The CDR3 coding sequence is TGTGCCAGCAGTGAAGGGGTGGCCAAAAACATTCAGTACTTC. Protein sequence: CASSEGVAKNIQYF.

The chain links TRBV29-1 to TRBJ2-5; TRBD1 agrees at 11 bases. V gave up 4 bases and J gave up 5 bases; unmatched junction bases: 15. The germline V gene encodes CDR1 SQVTM and CDR2 ANQGSEA. This CDR3 has 17 amino acids. This CDR3 reads CSVVRRNGQGAGETQYF. The CDR3 bases are TGCAGCGTTGTCCGAAGAAACGGACAGGGGGCCGGTGAGACCCAGTACTTC.

This clonotype appeared a single time. V usage is TRBV28 and J usage is TRBJ1-1; no clear D. The V and J ends lost 4 bases and 5 bases respectively, with 8 bases between them. This CDR3 region has 12 residues. Germline assignment: CDR1 MDHEN and CDR2 SYDVKM. The CDR3 DNA is TGTGCCAGCAGTTCCTGGGTAACTGAAGCTTTCTTT. Protein sequence: CASSSWVTEAFF.

The rearrangement uses TRBV7-9 and TRBJ2-7; TRBD1 matches at 12 bases. The end of the DNA fits TRBJ2-1 better, so the J call may be wrong. Germline V lookup: CDR1 SEHNR, CDR2 FQNEAQ (reference sequence). This CDR3 has 15 residues. The CDR3: CASSPGQGANYEQFF. CDR3 DNA: TGTGCCAGCAGCCCGGGACAGGGGGCCAACTACGAGCAGTTCTTC.

This clonotype was counted ten times or more. The rearrangement joins TRBV12-3 or TRBV12-4 to TRBJ2-1, with a weak D call TRBD2 (5 bases). This CDR3 has 12 amino acids. V was clipped by 5 bases and J by 9 bases, with 11 bases between them. This CDR3 is CASSRTVGEQFF. As DNA, the CDR3 is TGTGCCAGCAGTCGGACTGTGGGTGAGCAGTTCTTC.

This clonotype appeared many times. This chain uses TRBV14 with TRBJ2-2; D call uncertain. CDR1 SGHDN and CDR2 FVKESK come from the germline V gene. This CDR3 spans 15 amino acids. V lost 1 base and J 5 bases, leaving 11 bases between the germline ends. CDR3 nucleotides: TGTGCCAGCAGCCAAGTTAGGGCGCAGACCGGGGAGCTGTTTTTT. It translates to CASSQVRAQTGELFF.

This clonotype was observed a few times. The chain is built from TRBV24-1 and TRBJ1-5; D is perhaps TRBD1 (6 bases). V was shortened by 10 bases and J by 0 bases, with 12 bases between the two germline ends. CDR1 is KGHDR and CDR2 is SFDVKD in the germline V gene. This CDR3 spans 14 amino acids. The CDR3 region is CATSGTLSNQPQHF. Written as DNA, the CDR3 is TGTGCCACTAGCGGGACACTTAGCAATCAGCCCCAGCATTTT.

This clonotype has ten or more counts. The rearrangement links TRBV27 to TRBJ2-7; D not certain. V shed 2 bases and J shed 3 bases, with 14 bases lying between them. There are 15 residues in the CDR3. Germline V lookup: CDR1 MNHEY, CDR2 SMNVEV (reference sequence). The CDR3 spells CASSLIGLAVYEQYV. Written as DNA, the CDR3 is TGTGCCAGCAGTTTAATCGGTTTGGCAGTCTACGAGCAGTACGTC.

The V call is TRBV6-5, the J call TRBJ2-7; no reliable D call. The germline V and J ends were trimmed by 6 bases and 4 bases, with 10 bases remaining between them. The germline V gene encodes CDR1 MNHEY and CDR2 SVGAGI. The CDR3 sequence is 12 residues long. CDR3 nucleotide sequence: TGTGCCAGCAGACAACAAAATTACGAGCAGTACGTC. It translates to CASRQQNYEQYV.

There are many counts of this clonotype. V is TRBV20-1 and J is TRBJ2-1, with 10 bases lining up with TRBD2. CDR1 is DFQATT and CDR2 is SNEGSKA in the germline V gene (reference sequence). Losses at the gene ends were 0 bases for V and 2 bases for J; bases not matched to a gene: 16. The CDR3 loop spans 20 amino acids. This CDR3 is CSARDQWLAGAQRTYNEQFF. The DNA for the CDR3 is TGCAGTGCTAGAGATCAGTGGCTAGCGGGAGCTCAGAGAACCTACAATGAGCAGTTCTTC.

The chain couples TRBV7-9 to TRBJ2-5; possibly TRBD2 for D (6 bases). V dropped 6 bases and J dropped 5 bases, with 19 bases sitting between them. Per the germline V gene, CDR1 is SEHNR and CDR2 is FQNEAQ (reference sequence). CDR3 length equals 15 residues. The CDR3 DNA reads TGTGCCAGCAGTCCACCCCCTCTTAGCGGTGAGACCCAGTACTTC. It specifies CASSPPPLSGETQYF.

V is TRBV3-1 and J is TRBJ2-2; D is possibly TRBD1 (5 bases). Germline V gene lookup returns CDR1 LGHDT and CDR2 YNNKEL (reference sequence). V lost 6 bases, J lost 3 bases, and 17 bases lay in between. CDR3 length equals 16 residues. Here the CDR3 reads CASRSPQGVDTGELFF. In DNA form, the CDR3 reads TGTGCCAGCAGGTCACCCCAGGGTGTAGACACCGGGGAGCTGTTTTTT.

The sample holds many counts of this clonotype. The chain links TRBV2 to TRBJ2-7; D might be TRBD2 (5 bases). Germline-derived CDR1 and CDR2 are SNHLY and FYNNEI. V shed 2 bases and J shed 7 bases, with 18 bases lying between them. The CDR3 is 15 residues long. The CDR3, as DNA: TGTGCCAGCAGTGAATTGGAGGCCCCGACACAAGAGCAGTACTTC. This gives the protein CASSELEAPTQEQYF.

This clonotype was picked up many times. This chain uses TRBV12-3 or TRBV12-4 with TRBJ2-1, with 16 bases fitting TRBD2. The junction had 9 bases not matched to a gene; V was cut back by 5 bases and J by 5 bases. The CDR3 consists of 18 residues. The CDR3 spells CASSTGTSGRAWDNEQFF. The CDR3 coding sequence is TGTGCCAGCAGTACCGGGACTAGCGGGAGGGCCTGGGACAATGAGCAGTTCTTC.

This chain joins TRBV18 and TRBJ1-1; tentative D call: TRBD1 (5 bases). Between the trimmed V and J ends, which lost 2 bases and 0 bases, there was a span of 7 bases. Germline V gene data show CDR1 as KGHSH and CDR2 as LQKENI. The CDR3 length is 14 residues. The CDR3 nucleotides read TGTGCCAGCTCACCAAAGGGGTTGAACACTGAAGCTTTCTTT. Its protein product is CASSPKGLNTEAFF.

The chain uses TRBV27 and TRBJ2-7, with D possibly being TRBD1 or TRBD2 (5 bases each). The CDR3 sequence is 15 residues long. V lost 3 bases and J 0 bases, leaving 12 bases between the germline ends. Germline V gene sequence: CDR1 MNHEY, CDR2 SMNVEV (reference sequence). The DNA of the CDR3 is TGTGCCAGCAGTTTCGGGATGGGGGTCTCCTACGAGCAGTACGTC. It codes for CASSFGMGVSYEQYV.

In its sample, this clonotype was seen many times. The chain uses TRBV29-1 and TRBJ2-7; 7 nucleotides align to TRBD2. CDR3 length: 16 amino acids. V was pared by 4 bases and J by 4 bases, with 16 bases of the junction left unmatched. Germline V gene sequence: CDR1 SQVTM, CDR2 ANQGSEA. CDR3 sequence (DNA): TGCAGCGTTGGGTCAGCGGGGACCCTTTCCTGGTACGAGCAGTACTTC. Translating it yields CSVGSAGTLSWYEQYF.

This clonotype has a count of ten or more. The chain joins TRBV5-6 to TRBJ2-2; D perhaps matches TRBD2 (6 bases). This CDR3 has 15 amino acids. V lost 6 bases and J lost 2, with 14 bases in between. Germline V CDR1 and CDR2: SGHDT, YYEEEE. CDR3 amino acids: CASNPGALNTGELFF. The CDR3, as DNA: TGTGCCAGCAATCCGGGAGCCTTAAACACCGGGGAGCTGTTTTTT.